The 12 T cell receptor beta chains given below trace back to one sample, sequenced in a study of shared T cell receptors in the human thymus. Repertoires were generated with immunoSEQ multiplex PCR, while TCRdb's copy carries only in-frame clones and drops some. The table lists some 660,000 clones, about 90% of them singletons. These data were likewise used in another study, on human thymus T cells.

The sequenced sample was thymocytes. Source of these receptors: a boy in the first two years of life with a congenital heart defect.

The chain employs TRBV29-1 and TRBJ2-7, with D possibly TRBD2 on 5 matching bases. The CDR3 is made up of 13 amino acids. Trimming took off 3 bases at V and 6 bases at J, with 15 bases between the two ends. Germline-derived CDR1 and CDR2 are SQVTM and ANQGSEA. The CDR3 coding sequence is TGCAGCGTTGATGACGGGGTTGAACGCGAGCAGTACTTC. It yields the protein CSVDDGVEREQYF.

The V call is TRBV2, the J call TRBJ2-1; D is possibly TRBD1 (6 bases). CDR1 SNHLY and CDR2 FYNNEI come from the germline V gene. Trimming took off 1 base at V and 1 base at J, with 14 bases between the two ends. This CDR3 is built from 17 residues. The CDR3 DNA is TGTGCCAGCAGTGAAGGGCCCGGGACACTTTCCTACAATGAGCAGTTCTTC. Encoded protein: CASSEGPGTLSYNEQFF.

Comment on this clone: This CDR3 is also generated by other DNA sequences in the sample. The chain uses TRBV9 and TRBJ2-3; the D is unclear. V lost 0 bases and J lost 0, with 5 bases in between. This CDR3 is 14 amino acids long. Germline assignment: CDR1 SGDLS and CDR2 YYNGEE. The CDR3 region is CASSVDGSTDTQYF. CDR3 coding DNA: TGTGCCAGCAGCGTAGACGGGAGCACAGATACGCAGTATTTT.

The CDR3 sequence is CASNLRDRRTEAFF. Here the CDR3 DNA reads TGTGCCAGCAACCTCCGGGACAGACGAACTGAAGCTTTCTTT. V is TRBV6-5 and J is TRBJ1-1; 7 bases fit TRBD1. The germline V gene encodes CDR1 MNHEY and CDR2 SVGAGI. V dropped 7 bases and J dropped 5; count of bases not matched to a gene: 10. This CDR3 spans 14 amino acids.

The chain joins TRBV4-1 to TRBJ2-7; 7 bases align to TRBD1. Per germline, CDR1 MGHRA and CDR2 YSYEKL. The CDR3 consists of 17 residues. V gave up 4 bases and J gave up 2 bases; unmatched junction bases: 14. In DNA form, the CDR3 reads TGCGCCAGCAGCCCCAGAGCCGGGACAGATCGAACCTACGAGCAGTACTTC. This translates into CASSPRAGTDRTYEQYF.

V gene TRBV6-6 combines with J gene TRBJ2-5, with D unresolved. Germline loops: CDR1 MNHNY, CDR2 SVGAGI (reference sequence). There are 13 residues in the CDR3. Trimming removed 5 bases at V and 1 base at J, with 8 bases between. The CDR3 DNA sequence: TGTGCCAGCAGTCGCTATACCCAAGAGACCCAGTACTTC. This translates into CASSRYTQETQYF.

J is TRBJ2-1 and V is TRBV29-1, with TRBD2 matching over 15 bases. The V and J ends lost 7 bases and 5 bases, in that order; junction bases with no gene match: 12. This CDR3 contains 17 residues. Germline values: CDR1 SQVTM, CDR2 ANQGSEA. CDR3 bases: TGCAGCGGCATTTGTCGGGGACTAGCGGGAGGACACAATGAGCAGTTCTTC. Translating gives CSGICRGLAGGHNEQFF.

V gene TRBV4-1 combines with J gene TRBJ2-7; TRBD2 agrees at 10 bases. Germline CDR1 reads MGHRA; CDR2 reads YSYEKL. This CDR3 is 20 amino acids long. V was clipped by 0 bases and J by 0 bases; unmatched bases: 14. Here the CDR3 reads CASSQDLWASGRILSYEQYF. The CDR3 DNA reads as TGCGCCAGCAGCCAAGACCTTTGGGCTAGCGGGAGAATACTCTCCTACGAGCAGTACTTC.

CDR3 nucleotide sequence: TGTGCCAGCAGCTTTATTACGGGACAGGGGACGGGCAATCAGCCCCAGCATTTT. The encoded protein is CASSFITGQGTGNQPQHF. The gene calls are TRBV7-9 and TRBJ1-5, with 10 positions matching TRBD1. This CDR3 has 18 residues. Germline CDR1 and CDR2: SEHNR and FQNEAQ (reference sequence). V was pared by 3 bases and J by 2 bases, with 10 bases of the junction left unmatched.

The chain couples TRBV4-3 to TRBJ1-2; 10 bases align to TRBD1. The CDR3 is 15 amino acids. Germline values: CDR1 LGHNA, CDR2 YSLEER. Losses at the gene ends were 2 bases for V and 6 bases for J; bases not matched to a gene: 6. CDR3 sequence: CASSQNTGTGDGYTF. The CDR3 nucleotides are TGCGCCAGCAGCCAAAACACCGGGACAGGGGATGGCTACACCTTC.

The chain carries TRBV4-1 and TRBJ2-1, with 8 bases that match TRBD2. Germline CDR1 reads MGHRA; CDR2 reads YSYEKL. This CDR3 has 16 residues. The J segment lost 3 bases and the V segment lost 5 bases, leaving 9 bases of the junction unmatched. The CDR3 loop is CASSGPPGLGYNEQFF. For the CDR3, the DNA is TGCGCCAGCAGCGGCCCCCCGGGACTAGGCTACAATGAGCAGTTCTTC.

The chain has TRBV15 and TRBJ2-7; D is possibly TRBD1 (5 bases). V shed 1 base and J shed 0 bases, with 19 bases lying between them. This CDR3 comprises 18 residues. Looked up from germline, CDR1 is LNHNV and CDR2 is YYDKDF (reference sequence). The CDR3 reads CATSRVVAGAEISYEQYF. The CDR3 nucleotides are TGTGCCACCAGCAGAGTGGTGGCTGGGGCAGAGATCTCCTACGAGCAGTACTTC.